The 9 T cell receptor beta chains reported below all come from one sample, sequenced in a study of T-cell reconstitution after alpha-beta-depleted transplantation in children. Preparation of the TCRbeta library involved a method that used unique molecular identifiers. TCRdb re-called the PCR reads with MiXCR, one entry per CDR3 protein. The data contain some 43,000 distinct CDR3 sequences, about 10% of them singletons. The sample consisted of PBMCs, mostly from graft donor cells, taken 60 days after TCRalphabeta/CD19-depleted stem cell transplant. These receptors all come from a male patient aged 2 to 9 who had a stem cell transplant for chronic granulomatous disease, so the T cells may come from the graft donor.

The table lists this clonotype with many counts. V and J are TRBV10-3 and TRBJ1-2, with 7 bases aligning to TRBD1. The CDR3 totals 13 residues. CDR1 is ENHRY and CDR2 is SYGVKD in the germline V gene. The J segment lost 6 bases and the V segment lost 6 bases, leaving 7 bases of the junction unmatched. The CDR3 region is CAISEKRGHGYTF. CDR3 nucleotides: TGTGCCATCAGCGAGAAAAGGGGGCATGGCTACACCTTC.

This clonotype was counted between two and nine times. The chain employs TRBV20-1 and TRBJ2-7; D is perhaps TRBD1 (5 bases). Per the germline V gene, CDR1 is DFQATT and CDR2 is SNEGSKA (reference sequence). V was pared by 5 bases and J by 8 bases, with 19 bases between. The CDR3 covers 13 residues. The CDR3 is CSAPLGSGAKQYF. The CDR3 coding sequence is TGCAGTGCTCCCCTGGGGTCTGGGGCCAAGCAGTACTTC.

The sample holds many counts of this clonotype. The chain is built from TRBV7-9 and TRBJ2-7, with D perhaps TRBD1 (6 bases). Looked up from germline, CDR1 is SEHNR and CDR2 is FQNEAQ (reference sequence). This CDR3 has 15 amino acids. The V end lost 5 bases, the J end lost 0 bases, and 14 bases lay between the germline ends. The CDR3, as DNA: TGTGCCAGCAGCCCCGGGACAATTAGCTCCTACGAGCAGTACTTC. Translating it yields CASSPGTISSYEQYF.

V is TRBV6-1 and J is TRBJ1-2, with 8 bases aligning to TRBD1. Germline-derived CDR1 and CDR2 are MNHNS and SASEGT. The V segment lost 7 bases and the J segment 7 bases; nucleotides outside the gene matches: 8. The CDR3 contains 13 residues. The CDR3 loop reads CASTSQGDGGYTF. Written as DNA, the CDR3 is TGTGCCAGCACCTCACAGGGGGATGGTGGCTACACCTTC.

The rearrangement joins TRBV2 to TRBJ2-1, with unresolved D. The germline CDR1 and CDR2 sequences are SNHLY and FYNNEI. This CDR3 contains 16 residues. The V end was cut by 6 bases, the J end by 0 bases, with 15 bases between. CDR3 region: CASRALLGGSYNEQFF. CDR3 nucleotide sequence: TGTGCCAGCAGGGCCCTTCTCGGCGGCTCCTACAATGAGCAGTTCTTC.

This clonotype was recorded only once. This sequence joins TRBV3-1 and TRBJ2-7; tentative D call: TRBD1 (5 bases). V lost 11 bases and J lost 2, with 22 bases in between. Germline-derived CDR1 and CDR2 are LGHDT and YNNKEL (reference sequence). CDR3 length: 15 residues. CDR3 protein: CASCQVQTVTYEQYF. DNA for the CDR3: TGTGCCTCCTGCCAAGTCCAGACAGTAACCTACGAGCAGTACTTC.

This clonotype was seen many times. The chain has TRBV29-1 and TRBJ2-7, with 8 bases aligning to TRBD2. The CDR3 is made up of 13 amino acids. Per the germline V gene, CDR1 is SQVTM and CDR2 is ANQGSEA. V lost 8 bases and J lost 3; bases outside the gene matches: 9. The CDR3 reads CSPGVAGYYEQYF. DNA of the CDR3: TGCAGCCCCGGGGTAGCGGGATACTACGAGCAGTACTTC.

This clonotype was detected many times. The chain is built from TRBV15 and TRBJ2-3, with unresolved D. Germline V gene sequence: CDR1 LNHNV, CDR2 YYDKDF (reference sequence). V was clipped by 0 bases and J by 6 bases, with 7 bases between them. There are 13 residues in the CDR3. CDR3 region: CATSRDLKDTQYF. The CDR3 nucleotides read TGTGCCACCAGCAGAGATTTGAAGGATACGCAGTATTTT.

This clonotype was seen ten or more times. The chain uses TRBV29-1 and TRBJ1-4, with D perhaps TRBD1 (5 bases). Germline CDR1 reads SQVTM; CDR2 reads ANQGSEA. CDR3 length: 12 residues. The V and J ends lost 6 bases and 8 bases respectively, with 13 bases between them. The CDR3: CSVAGTKEKLFF. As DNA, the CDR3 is TGCAGCGTAGCCGGGACGAAAGAAAAACTGTTTTTT.